Presented here are 32 T cell receptor beta chains from one specimen sequenced in a study of blood T cell repertoires in COVID-19. The assay was immunoSEQ multiplex PCR, and TCRdb's table has in-frame clones only and misses some. The top ten hold approximately 2.9% of the sample, which has approximately 270,000 clones, approximately 90% seen once. The sequencing input was PBMCs or T cells enriched from blood (not recorded which). The receptor source for this set is a man aged 35 to 55 who had been exposed to COVID-19.

This clone was detected once. The J gene is TRBJ2-1, the V gene TRBV30; weak D call: TRBD1 (6 bases). V was shortened by 0 bases and J by 6 bases, with 18 bases between the two germline ends. CDR3 length: 16 amino acids. Germline lookup yields CDR1 GTSNPN and CDR2 SVGIG (reference sequence). The CDR3 spells CAWSVQEWQGINEQFF. CDR3 coding DNA: TGTGCCTGGAGTGTACAGGAGTGGCAGGGGATCAATGAGCAGTTCTTC.

With regard to this clone: In the same sample, other DNA sequences code for this CDR3. The chain employs TRBV28 and TRBJ1-5; 8 bases line up with TRBD1. With V trimmed by 2 bases and J by 0 bases, 3 bases remained unmatched. CDR1 is MDHEN and CDR2 is SYDVKM in the germline V gene. The CDR3 covers 16 residues. CDR3 bases: TGTGCCAGCAGTTTAAGGACAGGGCTTAGCAATCAGCCCCAGCATTTT. This encodes CASSLRTGLSNQPQHF. Full variable domain (missing parts from reference TRBV28 and TRBJ1-5): DVKVTQSSRYLVKRTGEKVFLECVQDMDHENMFWYRQDPGLGLRLIYFSYDVKMKEKGDIPEGYSVSREKKERFSLILESASTNQTSMYLCASSLRTGLSNQPQHFGDGTRLSIL.

Concerning this clone: One end of the junction fails to match germline, which may point to a read error. The chain has TRBV6-2 or TRBV6-3 and TRBJ2-7; TRBD1 is a possible D gene (6 bases). The CDR3 is made up of 14 amino acids. Germline V gene data show CDR1 as MNHEY and CDR2 as SVGEGT. CDR3 sequence: CASIYKTGIYEQYF. CDR3 sequence (DNA): TGTGCCAGCATTTACAAAACAGGGATATACGAGCAGTACTTC.

The sample holds one count of this clone. The chain links TRBV7-9 to TRBJ2-2; a weak D match, TRBD1 (5 bases). Deletions cut 5 bases from V and 4 bases from J, with 11 bases between. The germline V gene has CDR1 SEHNR and CDR2 FQNEAQ (reference sequence). The CDR3 sequence is 14 residues long. The CDR3 DNA sequence: TGTGCCAGCAGCCCGACAGAAGGCACCGGGGAGCTGTTTTTT. It encodes CASSPTEGTGELFF.

About this clone itself: This CDR3 is also generated by other DNA sequences in the sample. This chain joins TRBV4-3 and TRBJ2-1, with 7 bases that match TRBD1. CDR3 length: 14 amino acids. V dropped 1 base and J dropped 6; count of bases not matched to a gene: 3. The germline CDR1 and CDR2 sequences are LGHNA and YSLEER. The CDR3 nucleotides are TGCGCCAGCAGCCAAGGGCAGGGGGTCAATGAGCAGTTCTTC. This sequence encodes CASSQGQGVNEQFF.

The chain uses TRBV6-5 and TRBJ2-7; TRBD1 is a possible D gene (6 bases). This CDR3 spans 12 amino acids. Trimming took 5 bases from V and 5 from J, leaving 10 bases between them. Germline assignment: CDR1 MNHEY and CDR2 SVGAGI. CDR3 in amino acids: CASSPDSNEQYF. Written as DNA, the CDR3 is TGTGCCAGCAGTCCGGACAGCAACGAGCAGTACTTC.

This chain joins TRBV5-1 and TRBJ1-1; tentatively, D is TRBD1 (5 bases). Looked up from germline, CDR1 is SGHRS and CDR2 is YFSETQ. The germline V and J ends were trimmed by 0 bases and 6 bases, with 12 bases remaining between them. CDR3 length: 14 amino acids. CDR3 protein: CASSLEGAEAEAFF. In nucleotides, the CDR3 is TGCGCCAGCAGCTTGGAAGGGGCCGAAGCTGAAGCTTTCTTT.

The chain links TRBV18 to TRBJ1-1, with D hard to call. Germline lookup yields CDR1 KGHSH and CDR2 LQKENI. This CDR3 region has 15 residues. Trimming took off 6 bases at V and 3 bases at J, with 17 bases between the two ends. CDR3 region: CASSPNLQTHTEAFF. CDR3 nucleotides: TGTGCCAGCTCGCCTAATCTACAGACCCACACTGAAGCTTTCTTT.

The chain combines TRBV28 with TRBJ1-4; 7 nucleotides agree with TRBD1. Trimming took 3 bases from V and 7 from J; bases not matched to a gene: 8. In germline, CDR1 is MDHEN, CDR2 SYDVKM. This CDR3 contains 15 residues. The CDR3 nucleotides are TGTGCCAGCAGTTTGTACACAGGGGTCTTTGAAAAACTGTTTTTT. Its translation is CASSLYTGVFEKLFF. The variable domain in full, completed from reference TRBV28 and TRBJ1-4, reads DVKVTQSSRYLVKRTGEKVFLECVQDMDHENMFWYRQDPGLGLRLIYFSYDVKMKEKGDIPEGYSVSREKKERFSLILESASTNQTSMYLCASSLYTGVFEKLFFGSGTQLSVL.

This chain links TRBV19 with TRBJ1-4; maybe TRBD1 (6 bases). The length of the CDR3 is 15 residues. The germline V gene has CDR1 LNHDA and CDR2 SQIVND (reference sequence). V was trimmed by 8 bases and J by 0 bases, leaving 13 bases between them. CDR3 sequence (DNA): TGTGCCAGTTATAGGACAGTTGCAACTAATGAAAAACTGTTTTTT. Amino acid sequence: CASYRTVATNEKLFF.

The chain links TRBV28 to TRBJ1-1, with D possibly being TRBD1 (5 bases). CDR3 length: 15 residues. Germline loops: CDR1 MDHEN, CDR2 SYDVKM. V was cut by 5 bases and J by 0 bases, with 13 bases left in between. The CDR3 is CASSPDRIMNTEAFF. The CDR3 nucleotides are TGTGCCAGCAGTCCCGACAGAATCATGAACACTGAAGCTTTCTTT. The complete variable domain, with remaining parts taken from reference TRBV28 and TRBJ1-1, reads DVKVTQSSRYLVKRTGEKVFLECVQDMDHENMFWYRQDPGLGLRLIYFSYDVKMKEKGDIPEGYSVSREKKERFSLILESASTNQTSMYLCASSPDRIMNTEAFFGQGTRLTVV.

In its sample, this clone was seen once. V gene TRBV19 combines with J gene TRBJ1-5; perhaps TRBD1 as D (5 bases). V was trimmed by 5 bases and J by 7 bases, leaving 12 bases between them. Per germline, CDR1 LNHDA and CDR2 SQIVND (reference sequence). There are 13 residues in the CDR3. This CDR3 reads CASSLAGNQPQHF. The DNA of the CDR3 is TGTGCCAGTAGTCTCGCAGGGAACCAGCCCCAGCATTTT.

The chain joins TRBV19 to TRBJ1-5, with a tentative D call TRBD1 (6 bases). The CDR3 sequence is 17 residues long. The ends were cut back, 3 bases at V and 2 bases at J, with 17 bases in the middle. CDR1 LNHDA and CDR2 SQIVND come from the germline V gene (reference sequence). CDR3 in DNA: TGTGCCAGTAGTATGGGGGGGGCATGGGTCGGCAATCAGCCCCAGCATTTT. This sequence encodes CASSMGGAWVGNQPQHF.

Points on this clone: The same CDR3 also results from other DNA sequences found in this sample. The chain couples TRBV18 to TRBJ2-7; the D gene is possibly TRBD1 (5 bases). Trimming pared 0 bases from V and 3 bases from J, leaving 9 bases between. The CDR3 is made up of 14 amino acids. From germline, CDR1 is KGHSH and CDR2 LQKENI. The CDR3 is CASSPPGQGYEQYF. The CDR3 DNA reads TGTGCCAGCTCACCACCTGGGCAGGGCTACGAGCAGTACTTC.

V gene TRBV12-5 combines with J gene TRBJ2-5; no clear D gene. Per germline, CDR1 LGHNT and CDR2 FRNRAP. The CDR3 has 12 amino acids. Trimming removed 7 bases at V and 4 bases at J, with 10 bases between. Written as DNA, the CDR3 is TGTGCTAGTGCCTACAGTGGAGAGACCCAGTACTTC. Amino acids: CASAYSGETQYF. The complete variable domain, with remaining parts taken from reference TRBV12-5 and TRBJ2-5, reads DARVTQTPRHKVTEMGQEVTMRCQPILGHNTVFWYRQTMMQGLELLAYFRNRAPLDDSGMPKDRFSAEMPDATLATLKIQPSEPRDSAVYFCASAYSGETQYFGPGTRLLVL.

CDR3 in amino acids: CASSPTTTRENTEAFF. CDR3 nucleotide sequence: TGTGCCAGTAGTCCAACAACGACTCGAGAGAACACTGAAGCTTTCTTT. The J gene is TRBJ1-1, the V gene TRBV19; D not certain. The germline V gene has CDR1 LNHDA and CDR2 SQIVND (reference sequence). The V end lost 5 bases, the J end lost 1 base, and 17 bases lay between the germline ends. The CDR3 is made up of 16 amino acids.

V and J are TRBV5-1 and TRBJ2-7, with 9 bases lining up with TRBD1. The CDR3 has 15 amino acids. The V segment lost 4 bases and the J segment 4 bases; nucleotides outside the gene matches: 9. The germline CDR1 and CDR2 sequences are SGHRS and YFSETQ. CDR3 region: CASSPGQGLLYEQYF. The CDR3 DNA sequence: TGCGCCAGCAGCCCTGGACAGGGGCTGCTTTACGAGCAGTACTTC.

This sequence joins TRBV5-6 and TRBJ1-5; D may be TRBD1 (5 bases). The germline gives CDR1 SGHDT, CDR2 YYEEEE. The V gene lost 1 base and the J gene lost 2 bases, with 13 bases spanning the gap. This CDR3 has 16 residues. The CDR3 region is CASSLFRGSGNQPQHF. The CDR3 nucleotides read TGTGCCAGCAGCTTGTTTAGGGGCTCGGGCAATCAGCCCCAGCATTTT.

The chain uses TRBV7-9 and TRBJ1-2; maybe TRBD1 (6 bases). The CDR3 totals 16 residues. Germline V gene data show CDR1 as SEHNR and CDR2 as FQNEAQ (reference sequence). V was pared by 7 bases and J by 0 bases, with 18 bases between. In DNA, the CDR3 is TGTGCCAGCACCATCCTCCAGGCAGGGGCTAACTATGGCTACACCTTC. Encoded protein: CASTILQAGANYGYTF.

The chain links TRBV27 to TRBJ2-7; 11 bases agree with TRBD2. Germline CDR1 reads MNHEY; CDR2 reads SMNVEV (reference sequence). J lost 0 bases, V lost 2 bases, and 0 bases had no gene match. The CDR3 is made up of 15 amino acids. The chain's CDR3 is CASSLLAGGSYEQYF. In DNA form, the CDR3 reads TGTGCCAGCAGTTTACTAGCGGGAGGCTCCTACGAGCAGTACTTC.

V is TRBV28 and J is TRBJ1-1; tentatively, D is TRBD1 (5 bases). Per the germline V gene, CDR1 is MDHEN and CDR2 is SYDVKM. The V gene lost 2 bases and the J gene lost 1 base, with 20 bases spanning the gap. CDR3 length: 18 residues. The CDR3 is CASSLVSAGWSTNTEAFF. CDR3 nucleotides: TGTGCCAGCAGTTTAGTTTCGGCAGGGTGGTCCACGAACACTGAAGCTTTCTTT. Together with reference TRBV28 and TRBJ1-1, the CDR3 gives the full variable domain: DVKVTQSSRYLVKRTGEKVFLECVQDMDHENMFWYRQDPGLGLRLIYFSYDVKMKEKGDIPEGYSVSREKKERFSLILESASTNQTSMYLCASSLVSAGWSTNTEAFFGQGTRLTVV.

V is TRBV5-1 and J is TRBJ2-5, with D perhaps TRBD2 (5 bases). The CDR3 covers 14 residues. The V end was cut by 3 bases, the J end by 1 base, with 10 bases between. CDR1 and CDR2 from the germline V gene are SGHRS and YFSETQ. CDR3 DNA: TGCGCCAGCAGCTCAAGGACTGGCCAAGAGACCCAGTACTTC. Translation: CASSSRTGQETQYF.

This clone appeared a single time. The V gene is TRBV30, the J gene TRBJ1-6, with 8 bases identical to TRBD1. V was pared by 5 bases and J by 9 bases, with 12 bases of the junction left unmatched. Per the germline V gene, CDR1 is GTSNPN and CDR2 is SVGIG (reference sequence). CDR3 length equals 15 residues. The DNA of the CDR3 is TGTGCCTGGTCGGGACAGGCGCCCATCAGTTCACCCCTCCACTTT. Its translation: CAWSGQAPISSPLHF.

The rearrangement joins TRBV19 to TRBJ2-1; 8 bases align to TRBD2. CDR3 length equals 15 residues. The V gene end was trimmed by 5 bases and the J gene end by 4 bases; junction bases not matched to a gene: 7. CDR1 and CDR2 from the germline V gene are LNHDA and SQIVND (reference sequence). As DNA, the CDR3 is TGTGCCAGTAGTCTTACGGGAGGGAGGTACAATGAGCAGTTCTTC. Residues: CASSLTGGRYNEQFF.

V gene TRBV30 combines with J gene TRBJ2-1; 9 bases are a match to TRBD2. Germline-derived CDR1 and CDR2 are GTSNPN and SVGIG (reference sequence). Trimming took 4 bases from V and 3 from J; bases not matched to a gene: 13. The CDR3 extends over 17 amino acids. CDR3: CAWTPIAPSGNYNEQFF. CDR3 sequence (DNA): TGTGCCTGGACTCCCATCGCCCCTAGCGGGAACTACAATGAGCAGTTCTTC.

This chain links TRBV7-2 with TRBJ1-2, with 7 positions matching TRBD1. This CDR3 contains 14 residues. Germline CDR1 reads SGHTA; CDR2 reads FQGNSA. Trimming took 3 bases from V and 0 from J; bases not matched to a gene: 1. Here the CDR3 DNA reads TGTGCCAGCAGCTTTGGGACAGCTAACTATGGCTACACCTTC. Translated: CASSFGTANYGYTF.

The chain joins TRBV27 to TRBJ2-2; tentative D call: TRBD1 (5 bases). V gave up 2 bases and J gave up 7 bases, with 20 bases separating them. The CDR3 has 17 residues. Germline V gene sequence: CDR1 MNHEY, CDR2 SMNVEV (reference sequence). CDR3 residues: CASSLRPPGPLSGELFF. CDR3 coding DNA: TGTGCCAGCAGTTTACGGCCCCCAGGGCCGTTGAGCGGGGAGCTGTTTTTT.

This clone was recorded once. V is TRBV9 and J is TRBJ2-2; TRBD2 might be the D (7 bases). Germline V gene sequence: CDR1 SGDLS, CDR2 YYNGEE. This CDR3 has 13 residues. V was shortened by 3 bases and J by 8 bases, with 11 bases between the two germline ends. CDR3 sequence: CASSEGGQGELFF. CDR3 in DNA: TGTGCCAGCAGCGAGGGGGGGCAAGGGGAGCTGTTTTTT. Combining the CDR3 with reference TRBV9 and TRBJ2-2 gives the whole variable domain DSGVTQTPKHLITATGQRVTLRCSPRSGDLSVYWYQQSLDQGLQFLIQYYNGEERAKGNILERFSAQQFPDLHSELNLSSLELGDSALYFCASSEGGQGELFFGEGSRLTVL.

This chain joins TRBV11-2 and TRBJ1-3; no definite D call. Germline V lookup: CDR1 SGHAT, CDR2 FQNNGV. The CDR3 has 16 residues. Trimming took off 6 bases at V and 2 bases at J, with 17 bases between the two ends. The CDR3 region has the DNA TGTGCCAGCAGTGGGATATCCGGGAGCACTGGAAACACCATATATTTT. Its protein product is CASSGISGSTGNTIYF.

The rearrangement links TRBV18 to TRBJ1-5; D remains unclear. The CDR3 extends over 14 amino acids. Germline CDR1 reads KGHSH; CDR2 reads LQKENI. The V end lost 0 bases, the J end lost 4 bases, and 7 bases lay between the germline ends. The CDR3 reads CASSPPSVNQPQHF. The CDR3 coding sequence is TGTGCCAGCTCACCACCGTCAGTTAATCAGCCCCAGCATTTT. Based on the CDR3 plus reference TRBV18 and TRBJ1-5, the full variable domain is NAGVMQNPRHLVRRRGQEARLRCSPMKGHSHVYWYRQLPEEGLKFMVYLQKENIIDESGMPKERFSAEFPKEGPSILRIQQVVRGDSAAYFCASSPPSVNQPQHFGDGTRLSIL.

CDR3 DNA sequence: TGTGCCAGCAGCTCCTGGGACAGACAAGAGACCCAGTACTTC. Translated: CASSSWDRQETQYF. The V and J genes are TRBV7-9 and TRBJ2-5; 7 bases are a match to TRBD1. The CDR3 extends over 14 amino acids. The germline V gene encodes CDR1 SEHNR and CDR2 FQNEAQ (reference sequence). J was trimmed by 2 bases and V by 4 bases; bases with no gene match: 4.

The genes are TRBV9 and TRBJ2-7, with D unresolved. The CDR3 runs to 14 residues. CDR1 is SGDLS, CDR2 YYNGEE, per germline. Trimming took 0 bases from V and 3 from J, leaving 10 bases between them. The DNA for the CDR3 is TGTGCCAGCAGCGTAGGAGGCATCAACTACGAGCAGTACTTC. Protein: CASSVGGINYEQYF.